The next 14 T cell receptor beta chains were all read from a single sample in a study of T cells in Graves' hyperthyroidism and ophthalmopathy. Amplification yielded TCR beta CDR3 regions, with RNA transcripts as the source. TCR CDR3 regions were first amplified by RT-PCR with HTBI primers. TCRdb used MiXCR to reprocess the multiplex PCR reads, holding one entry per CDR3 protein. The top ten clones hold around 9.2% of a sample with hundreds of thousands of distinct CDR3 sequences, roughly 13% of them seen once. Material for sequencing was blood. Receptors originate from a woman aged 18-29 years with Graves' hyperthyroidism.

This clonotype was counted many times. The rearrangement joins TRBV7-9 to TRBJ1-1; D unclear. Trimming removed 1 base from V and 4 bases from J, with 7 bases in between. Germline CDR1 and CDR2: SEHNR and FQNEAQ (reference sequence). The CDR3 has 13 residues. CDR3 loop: CASSLEGLTEAFF. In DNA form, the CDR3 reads TGTGCCAGCAGCTTAGAGGGCCTCACTGAAGCTTTCTTT.

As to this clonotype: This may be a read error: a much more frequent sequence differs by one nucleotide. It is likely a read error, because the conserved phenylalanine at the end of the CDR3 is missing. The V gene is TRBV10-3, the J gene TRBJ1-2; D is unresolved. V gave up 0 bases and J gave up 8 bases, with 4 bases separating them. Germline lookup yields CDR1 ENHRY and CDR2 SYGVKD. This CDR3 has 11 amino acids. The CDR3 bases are TGTGCCATCAGTGAGTCAGGAGGCTACACCCTC. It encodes CAISESGGYTL.

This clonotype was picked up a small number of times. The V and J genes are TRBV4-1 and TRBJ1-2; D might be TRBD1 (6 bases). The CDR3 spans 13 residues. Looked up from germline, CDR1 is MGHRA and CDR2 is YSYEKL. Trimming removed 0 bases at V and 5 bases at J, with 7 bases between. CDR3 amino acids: CASSQERGYGYTF. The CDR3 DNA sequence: TGCGCCAGCAGCCAAGAAAGGGGGTATGGCTACACCTTC.

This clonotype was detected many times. The CDR3 reads CASSSVVELTDTQYF. CDR3 in DNA: TGTGCCAGCAGTTCCGTCGTAGAGCTAACAGATACGCAGTATTTT. The chain joins TRBV28 to TRBJ2-3; D is ambiguous. Germline CDR1 is MDHEN and CDR2 is SYDVKM. The CDR3 is 15 residues long. V shed 4 bases and J shed 3 bases, with 14 bases lying between them.

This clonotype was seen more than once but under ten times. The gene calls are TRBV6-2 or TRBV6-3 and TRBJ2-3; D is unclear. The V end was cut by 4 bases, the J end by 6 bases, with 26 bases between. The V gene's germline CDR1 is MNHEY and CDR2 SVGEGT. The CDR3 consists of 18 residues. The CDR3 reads CASSFLKSGRPLLDTQYF. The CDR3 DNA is TGTGCCAGCAGTTTCCTTAAGTCCGGCAGACCGCTCCTCGATACGCAGTATTTT.

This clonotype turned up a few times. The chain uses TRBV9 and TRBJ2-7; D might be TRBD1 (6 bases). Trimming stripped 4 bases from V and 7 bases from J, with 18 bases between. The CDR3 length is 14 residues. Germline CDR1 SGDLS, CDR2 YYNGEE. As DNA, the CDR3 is TGTGCCAGCAGCCCTCGACAGGAGGTGGGGGAGCAGTACTTC. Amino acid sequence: CASSPRQEVGEQYF.

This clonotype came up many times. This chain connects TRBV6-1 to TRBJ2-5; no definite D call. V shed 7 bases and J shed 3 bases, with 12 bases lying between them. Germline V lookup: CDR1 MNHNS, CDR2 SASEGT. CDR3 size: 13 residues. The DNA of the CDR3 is TGTGCCAGCACATGGACGGCGGAAGAGACCCAGTACTTC. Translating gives CASTWTAEETQYF.

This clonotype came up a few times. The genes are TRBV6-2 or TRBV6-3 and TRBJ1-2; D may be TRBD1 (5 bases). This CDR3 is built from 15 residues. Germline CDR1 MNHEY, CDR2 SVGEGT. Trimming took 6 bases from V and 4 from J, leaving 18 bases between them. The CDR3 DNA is TGTGCCAGCAGCCCATCCCAGGGAAGAGCCTATGGCTACACCTTC. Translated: CASSPSQGRAYGYTF.

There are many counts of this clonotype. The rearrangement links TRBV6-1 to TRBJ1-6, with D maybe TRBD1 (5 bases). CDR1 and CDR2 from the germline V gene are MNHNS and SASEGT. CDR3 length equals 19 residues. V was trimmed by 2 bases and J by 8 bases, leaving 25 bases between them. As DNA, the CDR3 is TGTGCCAGCAGTGAACGGGGGGTATCAAGGGTGAGAAAGGATTCACCCCTCCACTTT. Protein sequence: CASSERGVSRVRKDSPLHF.

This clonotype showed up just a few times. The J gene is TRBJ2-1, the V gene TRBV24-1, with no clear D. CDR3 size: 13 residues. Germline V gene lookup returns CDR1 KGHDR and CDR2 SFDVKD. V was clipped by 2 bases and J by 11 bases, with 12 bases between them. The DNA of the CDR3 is TGTGCCACCAGTGATTCCAGTATCGGTAAGCAGTTCTTC. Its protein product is CATSDSSIGKQFF.

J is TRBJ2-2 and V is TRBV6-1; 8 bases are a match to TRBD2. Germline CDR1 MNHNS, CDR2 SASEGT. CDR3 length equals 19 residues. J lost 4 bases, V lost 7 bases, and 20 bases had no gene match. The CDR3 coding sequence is TGTGCCAGCACCCATGCCCTGATATCCGCGGGGGGTGGCACCGGGGAGCTGTTTTTT. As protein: CASTHALISAGGGTGELFF.

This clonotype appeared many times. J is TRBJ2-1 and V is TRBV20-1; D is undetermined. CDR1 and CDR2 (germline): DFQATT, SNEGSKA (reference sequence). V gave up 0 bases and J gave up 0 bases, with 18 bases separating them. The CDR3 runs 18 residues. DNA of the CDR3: TGCAGTGCTAGAGATGGAACCGCAGCAGATAGCTCCTACAATGAGCAGTTCTTC. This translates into CSARDGTAADSSYNEQFF.

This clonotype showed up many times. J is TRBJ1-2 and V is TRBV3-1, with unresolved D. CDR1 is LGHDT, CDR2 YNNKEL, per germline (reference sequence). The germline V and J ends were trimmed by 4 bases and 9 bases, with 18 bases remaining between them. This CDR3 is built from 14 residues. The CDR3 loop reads CASSPKAAFASYTF. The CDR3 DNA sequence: TGTGCCAGCAGCCCGAAGGCGGCATTCGCAAGCTACACCTTC.

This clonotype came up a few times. The CDR3 DNA reads TGTGCCAGTTCCCGGGACAGGGTGCCGGAGACCCAGTACTTC. Translated: CASSRDRVPETQYF. The chain recombines TRBV19 with TRBJ2-5; 9 positions match TRBD1. CDR1 is LNHDA, CDR2 SQIVND, per germline (reference sequence). J was trimmed by 5 bases and V by 8 bases; bases with no gene match: 9. The CDR3 is 14 residues long.